Listed below are T cell receptor beta chains from one sample, sequenced in a study of CD8 T cells in Susac syndrome. In TCRdb, the immunoSEQ multiplex PCR reads were re-called with MiXCR into one record per CDR3 protein. The sample includes roughly 250,000 distinct CDR3 sequences, roughly 95% of them seen just once. Sequenced input: CD4+ T cells from PBMCs. The receptors come from a human donor with Susac syndrome. The CDR3 runs from the conserved cysteine through the conserved F or W. A D gene is named only where the DNA matches it firmly. Part of the rows lack a size; the others show once, few, many or a class for expanded clones.

d_call: .; cdr3_length: 14; clone_size: .; j_call: TRBJ1-4; v_call: TRBV10-3; cdr3_nt: TGTGCCATCAGGAAGGACCACGCTAATGAAAAACTGTTTTTT; cdr3_aa: CAIRKDHANEKLFF
d_call: .; cdr3_length: 14; clone_size: few; j_call: TRBJ2-1; v_call: TRBV24-1; cdr3_nt: TGTGCCACCAGTGACCCCACTAGGAACAATGAGCAGTTCTTC; cdr3_aa: CATSDPTRNNEQFF
d_call: .; cdr3_length: 14; clone_size: .; j_call: TRBJ2-1; v_call: TRBV14; cdr3_nt: TGTGCCAGCAGCCCAAGTAGCGGATACAATGAGCAGTTCTTC; cdr3_aa: CASSPSSGYNEQFF
d_call: TRBD1; cdr3_length: 15; clone_size: .; j_call: TRBJ2-5; v_call: TRBV6-6; cdr3_nt: TGTGCCAGCAGGACTACACGACAGGGCTGGAAGACCCAGTACTTC; cdr3_aa: CASRTTRQGWKTQYF
d_call: TRBD1; cdr3_length: 15; clone_size: .; j_call: TRBJ1-5; v_call: TRBV4-2; cdr3_nt: TGTGCCAGCAGCCAATTAGGGACAGGCGGGCAGCCCCAGCATTTT; cdr3_aa: CASSQLGTGGQPQHF
d_call: TRBD1; cdr3_length: 13; clone_size: .; j_call: TRBJ1-5; v_call: TRBV29-1; cdr3_nt: TGCAGCGTGGGACAGTATAGCAATCAGCCCCAGCATTTT; cdr3_aa: CSVGQYSNQPQHF
d_call: .; cdr3_length: 13; clone_size: .; j_call: TRBJ2-5; v_call: TRBV4-1; cdr3_nt: TGCGCCAGCAGCGGACAGATAACGGAGACCCAGTACTTC; cdr3_aa: CASSGQITETQYF
d_call: .; cdr3_length: 16; clone_size: .; j_call: TRBJ1-5; v_call: TRBV15; cdr3_nt: TGTGCCACCAGCAGAGATCCCCCAGGGTACAATCAGCCCCAGCATTTT; cdr3_aa: CATSRDPPGYNQPQHF
d_call: .; cdr3_length: 13; clone_size: once; j_call: TRBJ1-4; v_call: TRBV29-1; cdr3_nt: TGCAGCGCGGGGACCCTCCTCGGGGAAAAACTGTTTTTT; cdr3_aa: CSAGTLLGEKLFF
d_call: .; cdr3_length: 13; clone_size: .; j_call: TRBJ2-5; v_call: TRBV28; cdr3_nt: TGTGCCAGCATGATATTGGGGAAAGAGACCCAGTACTTC; cdr3_aa: CASMILGKETQYF
d_call: .; cdr3_length: 11; clone_size: few; j_call: TRBJ2-5; v_call: TRBV6-6; cdr3_nt: TGTGCCAGCAGTTACCGGGAGACCCAGTACTTC; cdr3_aa: CASSYRETQYF
d_call: TRBD2; cdr3_length: 14; clone_size: .; j_call: TRBJ2-1; v_call: TRBV20-1; cdr3_nt: TGCAGTGCGCACGGGACTAGCGGATTTTTAGAGCAGTTCTTC; cdr3_aa: CSAHGTSGFLEQFF
d_call: .; cdr3_length: 15; clone_size: .; j_call: TRBJ2-2; v_call: TRBV10-3; cdr3_nt: TGTGCCATCAAGAGCGGGACAGCGAACACCGGGGAGCTGTTTTTT; cdr3_aa: CAIKSGTANTGELFF
d_call: .; cdr3_length: 15; clone_size: .; j_call: TRBJ2-7; v_call: TRBV7-2; cdr3_nt: TGTGCCAGCAGCCAGACCTACGGCGTGGCCCACGAGCAGTACTTC; cdr3_aa: CASSQTYGVAHEQYF
d_call: .; cdr3_length: 13; clone_size: .; j_call: TRBJ1-3; v_call: TRBV25-1; cdr3_nt: TGTGCCAGCAGTATTAACTCTGGAAACACCATATATTTT; cdr3_aa: CASSINSGNTIYF